One and the same sample provided the 2 T cell receptor beta chains below, sequenced in a study of blood T cell repertoires in COVID-19. Sequencing used immunoSEQ multiplex PCR; TCRdb keeps in-frame clones, though not all of them. The sample gives approximately 470,000 clones, about nine tenths of which show up once; 0.65% to 0.9% is in the top ten. Sequenced input: PBMCs or T cells enriched from blood (not recorded which). The receptors originated from a woman aged 18-29 years who had recovered from COVID-19.

The chain employs TRBV3-1 (or the pseudogene TRBV3-2) and TRBJ2-1; tentative D call: TRBD2 (5 bases). This CDR3 contains 13 residues. Germline CDR1 LGHDT, CDR2 YNNKEL (reference sequence). The germline V and J ends were trimmed by 4 bases and 7 bases, with 11 bases remaining between them. CDR3 loop: CASSLRVGNEQFF. The CDR3 nucleotides read TGTGCCAGCAGCCTGAGGGTGGGGAATGAGCAGTTCTTC.

Written as DNA, the CDR3 is TGTGCCAGCAGCCAAGATATAGGGGGAACCGGGGAGCTGTTTTTT. It translates to CASSQDIGGTGELFF. The chain links TRBV4-2 to TRBJ2-2; D is possibly TRBD1 (6 bases). There are 15 residues in the CDR3. The V gene's germline CDR1 is LGHNA and CDR2 YNFKEQ. The V end was cut by 0 bases, the J end by 5 bases, with 10 bases between.